This TCR beta chain comes out of a study of blood T cells in healthy people across ages. For the study at large: Through template switching, about one barcoded beta molecule was captured per two T cells, as measured in model experiments.

A sample-barcoded 5' primer and a J-beta primer mix were used in a second PCR of about 7 to 11 cycles. A 12-random-nucleotide template-switch adaptor tagged each cDNA molecule. A single record per CDR3 protein comes from TCRdb applying MiXCR to the 5' RACE reads. The sample consists of about 800,000 distinct CDR3 sequences, around a quarter of them appearing once. Healthy Caucasians from Russia aged 6 to 90 served as donors. The ends lost 4 bases at V and 3 bases at J; junction bases unmatched: 3. The CDR3 has 13 residues. The germline V gene encodes CDR1 SGHNT and CDR2 YYREEE (reference sequence). A further study also used this sample, focusing on T cells of mothers and their children. From that paper: The second PCR used the M1S primer, and this primer added sample barcodes and 2-4 random nucleotides.

V and J are TRBV5-4 and TRBJ2-5, with 7 bases matching TRBD1. This clonotype was sampled from a boy between 10 and 17 years old in good health. The sequenced sample was blood. In DNA form, the CDR3 reads TGTGCCAGCAGCGAGGGGACAGAAGAGACCCAGTACTTC. This translates into CASSEGTEETQYF. The complete variable domain, with remaining parts taken from reference TRBV5-4 and TRBJ2-5, reads ETGVTQSPTHLIKTRGQQVTLRCSSQSGHNTVSWYQQALGQGPQFIFQYYREEENGRGNFPPRFSGLQFPNYSSELNVNALELDDSALYLCASSEGTEETQYFGPGTRLLVL.